This T cell receptor beta chain was sequenced for a study of T cells after yellow fever vaccination. Study as a whole: Libraries from low-cell-number fractions were prepared with the SMART-Seq v4 Ultra Low Input RNA kit. General observations from the study: Clonotypes found in both CD4 and CD8 compartments made up a small share.

The germline V and J ends were trimmed by 6 bases and 5 bases, with 15 bases remaining between them. There are 14 residues in the CDR3. The germline V gene encodes CDR1 MNHNS and CDR2 SASEGT. The table lists this clonotype with many counts. Its antigen is not identified. TCRdb passed the 5' RACE reads through MiXCR, listing each CDR3 protein once. Here the sample spans about 230,000 distinct CDR3 sequences, roughly 6.8% being singletons. This TCR was recovered from a man aged 25 to 40 who received the YFV17D yellow fever vaccine. The chain recombines TRBV6-1 with TRBJ2-3, with D possibly being TRBD2 (5 bases). The sequenced sample was CD4+ T cells sorted from PBMCs, obtained on the day of the yellow fever booster vaccination. The CDR3 DNA reads TGTGCCAGCAGACTGCGGGCGGTCGGAGATACGCAGTATTTT. It yields the protein CASRLRAVGDTQYF.